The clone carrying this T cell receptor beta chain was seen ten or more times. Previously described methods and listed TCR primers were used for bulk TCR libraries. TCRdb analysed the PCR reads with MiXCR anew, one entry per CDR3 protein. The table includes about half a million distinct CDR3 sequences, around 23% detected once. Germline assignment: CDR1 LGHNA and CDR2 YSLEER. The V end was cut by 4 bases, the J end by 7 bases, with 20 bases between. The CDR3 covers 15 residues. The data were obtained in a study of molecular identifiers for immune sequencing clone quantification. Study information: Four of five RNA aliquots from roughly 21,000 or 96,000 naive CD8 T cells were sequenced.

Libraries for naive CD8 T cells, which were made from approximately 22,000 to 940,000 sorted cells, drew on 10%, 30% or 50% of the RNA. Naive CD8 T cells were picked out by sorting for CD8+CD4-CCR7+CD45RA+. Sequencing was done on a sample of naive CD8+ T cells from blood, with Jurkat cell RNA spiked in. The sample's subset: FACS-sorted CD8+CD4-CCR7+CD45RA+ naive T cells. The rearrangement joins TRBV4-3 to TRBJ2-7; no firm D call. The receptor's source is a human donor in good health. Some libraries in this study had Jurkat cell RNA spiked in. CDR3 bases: TGCGCCAGCAGCCCATCCCACCCATCCGGACGGGAGCAGTACTTC. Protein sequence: CASSPSHPSGREQYF.